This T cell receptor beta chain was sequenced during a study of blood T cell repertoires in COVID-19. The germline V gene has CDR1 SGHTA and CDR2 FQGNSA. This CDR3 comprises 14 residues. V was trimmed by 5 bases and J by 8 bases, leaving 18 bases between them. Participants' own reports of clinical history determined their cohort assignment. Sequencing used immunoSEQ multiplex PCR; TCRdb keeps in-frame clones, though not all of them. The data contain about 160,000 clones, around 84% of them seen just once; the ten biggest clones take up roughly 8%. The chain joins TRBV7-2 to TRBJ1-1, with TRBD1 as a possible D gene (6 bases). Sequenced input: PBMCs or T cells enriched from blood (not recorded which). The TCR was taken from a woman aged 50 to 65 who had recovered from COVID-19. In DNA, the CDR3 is TGTGCCAGCAGCAGCTACAGGGTAGAAGCCGAAGCTTTCTTT. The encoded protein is CASSSYRVEAEAFF.